The 28 T cell receptor beta chains below come from one sample, sequenced in a study of regulatory T cells in long-lasting Graves disease. Noted time point: newly diagnosed GD, antithyroid drugs for less than 3 months. The TCR library was prepared using RNA isolated from PBMCs. Construction of TCR beta libraries relied on iRepertoire HTBI primers and on Arm-PCR targeting CDR3 regions. In TCRdb, the multiplex PCR reads were re-called with MiXCR into one record per CDR3 protein. The sample lists approximately 400,000 distinct CDR3 sequences; about 15% were seen once. The same data also contributed to another study, on T cells in Graves' hyperthyroidism and ophthalmopathy.

The sequences come from peripheral blood mononuclear cells (PBMCs), collected at new diagnosis, from a patient treated with antithyroid drugs. The origin of the receptors is a woman aged 35 to 49 with Graves disease.

The V and J genes are TRBV29-1 and TRBJ2-3, with TRBD1 matching over 10 bases. The CDR3 is 15 residues long. Germline CDR1 is SQVTM and CDR2 is ANQGSEA. Losses at the gene ends were 6 bases for V and 3 bases for J; bases not matched to a gene: 9. The chain's CDR3 is CSVQSPGQGTDTQYF. The CDR3 DNA sequence: TGCAGCGTCCAGAGTCCGGGACAGGGGACAGATACGCAGTATTTT.

The CDR3 here is CASSSHPGTSATNEKLFF. In nucleotides, the CDR3 is TGTGCCAGCAGTTCCCACCCCGGGACATCAGCAACTAATGAAAAACTGTTTTTT. The rearrangement uses TRBV27 and TRBJ1-4, with D possibly TRBD1 on 6 matching bases. Trimming cost V 4 bases and J 0 bases, with 18 bases left between them. There are 18 residues in the CDR3. Germline V gene sequence: CDR1 MNHEY, CDR2 SMNVEV (reference sequence).

Concerning this clonotype: A much larger clonotype is one base distant, so this may be a read error. The chain is built from TRBV19 and TRBJ1-1; 8 bases match TRBD1. The CDR3 runs 15 residues. CDR1 is LNHDA, CDR2 SQIVND, per germline (reference sequence). CDR3 coding DNA: TGTGCCAGTAGTATAGGGGGACAGGCGGTGGATGAAGCTCTCTTT. It is translated as CASSIGGQAVDEALF.

This clonotype was seen ten or more times. The genes are TRBV11-2 and TRBJ1-4, with a possible D match to TRBD1 (5 bases). CDR1 SGHAT and CDR2 FQNNGV come from the germline V gene. The V gene lost 6 bases and the J gene lost 7 bases, with 15 bases spanning the gap. The CDR3 totals 14 residues. The CDR3 sequence is CASSQDRGSEKLFF. The CDR3 DNA is TGTGCCAGCAGTCAAGACAGAGGAAGTGAAAAACTGTTTTTT.

This clonotype has just one count. One base away lies a much larger clone, so this may be a sequencing read error. The chain combines TRBV28 with TRBJ2-3; no reliable D call. V shed 6 bases and J shed 10 bases, with 14 bases lying between them. Germline V gene sequence: CDR1 MDHEN, CDR2 SYDVKM. CDR3 length: 12 residues. The CDR3 DNA reads as TGTGCCAGCAGCCGCGCTACCCCGGCGCAGTATTTT. It codes for CASSRATPAQYF.

The J gene is TRBJ1-6, the V gene TRBV24-1, with 9 positions matching TRBD1. Unmatched junction bases numbered 7, after V lost 5 bases and J lost 9 bases. The germline CDR1 and CDR2 sequences are KGHDR and SFDVKD. The CDR3 totals 15 residues. For the CDR3, the DNA is TGTGCCACCAGTGCTGGGACAGGGTCTGCTTCACCCCTCCACTTT. Its translation is CATSAGTGSASPLHF.

Ten or more counts support this clonotype. The chain couples TRBV28 to TRBJ2-7; tentative D call: TRBD1 (6 bases). The CDR3 contains 14 residues. The germline V gene encodes CDR1 MDHEN and CDR2 SYDVKM. The germline V and J ends were trimmed by 5 bases and 4 bases, with 15 bases remaining between them. The CDR3 nucleotides read TGTGCCAGCAGTGGGACATCGGCTCCATACGAGCAGTACTTC. Translation gives CASSGTSAPYEQYF.

At least ten counts were recorded for this clonotype. The CDR3 nucleotides read TGTGCCAGCAGCTCGGGACTACCAAACAATGAGCAGTTCTTC. Protein product: CASSSGLPNNEQFF. J is TRBJ2-1 and V is TRBV7-3; TRBD2 matches at 7 bases. CDR1 and CDR2 (germline): SGHTA, FQGTGA. The ends lost 4 bases at V and 5 bases at J; junction bases unmatched: 5. The CDR3 totals 14 residues.

This clonotype was recorded a few times. This chain joins TRBV5-5 and TRBJ2-2; D tentatively reads TRBD1 or TRBD2 (6 bases each). V lost 4 bases to trimming and J lost 4 bases, with 11 bases between them. This CDR3 is 14 amino acids long. The germline gives CDR1 SGHKS, CDR2 YYEKEE (reference sequence). The CDR3, as DNA: TGTGCCAGCAGCGGCGGGACATTCACCGGGGAGCTGTTTTTT. Encoded protein: CASSGGTFTGELFF.

This clonotype was observed a handful of times. The chain couples TRBV6-1 to TRBJ2-7, with a weak D call TRBD1 (6 bases). Looked up from germline, CDR1 is MNHNS and CDR2 is SASEGT. The CDR3 extends over 14 amino acids. Trimming pared 7 bases from V and 4 bases from J, leaving 17 bases between. The CDR3 DNA reads as TGTGCCAGCACCAAAGGGGGTCCCCCTTACGAGCAGTACTTC. The encoded protein is CASTKGGPPYEQYF.

This clonotype has a count of ten or more. This chain connects TRBV14 to TRBJ2-7, with 11 nucleotides matching TRBD2. V lost 0 bases, J lost 3 bases, and 4 bases stayed unmatched. The CDR3 runs 16 residues. Looked up from germline, CDR1 is SGHDN and CDR2 is FVKESK. The CDR3 spells CASSQDLLAGGYEQYF. The DNA of the CDR3 is TGTGCCAGCAGCCAAGATCTCCTAGCGGGAGGCTACGAGCAGTACTTC.

The V call is TRBV7-2, the J call TRBJ1-1, with D tentatively TRBD1 (6 bases). CDR3 length: 14 amino acids. Germline V CDR1 and CDR2: SGHTA, FQGNSA. Trimming stripped 7 bases from V and 1 base from J, with 13 bases between. The CDR3: CASIPTGKNTEAFF. Here the CDR3 DNA reads TGTGCCAGCATCCCCACAGGGAAGAACACTGAAGCTTTCTTT.

This clonotype was counted a few times. DNA of the CDR3: TGTGCCAGCAGCTTGTGGGGGAGCAATCAGCCCCAGCATTTT. It specifies CASSLWGSNQPQHF. The chain combines TRBV5-6 with TRBJ1-5; a weak D match, TRBD1 (5 bases). V was trimmed by 1 base and J by 1 base, leaving 6 bases between them. CDR3 length: 14 residues. Germline V gene sequence: CDR1 SGHDT, CDR2 YYEEEE.

This chain connects TRBV27 to TRBJ2-7, with 7 bases aligning to TRBD2. Germline CDR1 MNHEY, CDR2 SMNVEV (reference sequence). V shed 6 bases and J 6 bases; nucleotides not matched to a gene: 8. The CDR3 has 13 amino acids. The CDR3 here is CASSRWGGSEQYF. CDR3 bases: TGTGCCAGCAGCCGTTGGGGGGGATCCGAGCAGTACTTC.

The table lists this clonotype with many counts. V is TRBV12-3 or TRBV12-4 and J is TRBJ2-1; 9 nucleotides line up with TRBD1. The J segment lost 0 bases and the V segment lost 5 bases, leaving 2 bases of the junction unmatched. The CDR3 spans 15 residues. This CDR3 is CASSRTGASYNEQFF. CDR3 bases: TGTGCCAGCAGTCGGACAGGGGCCTCCTACAATGAGCAGTTCTTC.

Regarding this clonotype: A much larger clone differs from this one at a single base, so this may be a read error. This chain uses TRBV20-1 with TRBJ2-7; TRBD2 matches at 10 bases. CDR1 and CDR2 (germline): DFQATT, SNEGSKA (reference sequence). The trim removed 6 bases at V and 1 base at J, leaving 6 bases unmatched. The length of the CDR3 is 14 residues. This CDR3 is CSANVLAGSYEQYF. For the CDR3, the DNA is TGCAGTGCAAACGTACTAGCGGGGTCCTACGAGCAGTACTTC.

This clonotype appeared a few times. The chain combines TRBV5-4 with TRBJ1-2, with a tentative D call TRBD1 (5 bases). Germline values: CDR1 SGHNT, CDR2 YYREEE (reference sequence). The length of the CDR3 is 13 residues. The V and J ends lost 4 bases and 6 bases respectively, with 13 bases between them. The CDR3 is CASSPDSSHGYTF. Written as DNA, the CDR3 is TGTGCCAGCAGCCCTGACAGCTCCCATGGCTACACCTTC.

This clonotype was counted at least ten times. The rearrangement uses TRBV7-2 and TRBJ1-6; D may be TRBD1 (5 bases). Germline values: CDR1 SGHTA, CDR2 FQGNSA. With 5 bases removed from V and 8 bases from J, the gap between germline ends came to 10 bases. The CDR3 runs 13 residues. CDR3 loop: CASSITGDSPLHF. As DNA, the CDR3 is TGTGCCAGCAGCATAACAGGAGATTCACCCCTCCACTTT.

This clonotype was seen at least ten times. The chain is built from TRBV7-2 and TRBJ2-3, with D maybe TRBD2 (6 bases). Trimming left V 0 bases short and J 3 bases short, with 13 bases between. The germline V gene encodes CDR1 SGHTA and CDR2 FQGNSA. CDR3 length equals 16 residues. The CDR3 DNA reads as TGTGCCAGCAGCTTAGCGCGAAGCGGGTCAACAGATACGCAGTATTTT. Translated, it gives CASSLARSGSTDTQYF.

This clonotype was detected a few times. CDR3 coding DNA: TGCGCCAGCAGCTTGAAGGGGACAGGAGCTACGGGCGAGCAGTACTTC. Encoded protein: CASSLKGTGATGEQYF. This chain connects TRBV5-1 to TRBJ2-7; 8 nucleotides align to TRBD1. V shed 1 base, J shed 6 bases, and the junction held 12 bases outside the gene matches. CDR3 length: 16 residues. Germline lookup yields CDR1 SGHRS and CDR2 YFSETQ. Complete variable domain (other parts from reference TRBV5-1 and TRBJ2-7): KAGVTQTPRYLIKTRGQQVTLSCSPISGHRSVSWYQQTPGQGLQFLFEYFSETQRNKGNFPGRFSGRQFSNSRSEMNVSTLELGDSALYLCASSLKGTGATGEQYFGPGTRLTVT.

This chain uses TRBV20-1 with TRBJ2-7; 11 nucleotides agree with TRBD2. The CDR3 extends over 17 amino acids. Unmatched junction bases numbered 12, after V lost 2 bases and J lost 3 bases. Germline V gives CDR1 DFQATT, CDR2 SNEGSKA (reference sequence). The CDR3 coding sequence is TGCAGTGCTAGACCGGATGGAAAGACTAGCGGGATCTACGAGCAGTACTTC. Translating gives CSARPDGKTSGIYEQYF.

In this sample, this clonotype turned up a few times. V and J are TRBV29-1 and TRBJ1-2; TRBD1 aligns across 10 bases. Germline V gene lookup returns CDR1 SQVTM and CDR2 ANQGSEA. This CDR3 has 14 amino acids. V was pared by 6 bases and J by 4 bases, with 8 bases of the junction left unmatched. DNA of the CDR3: TGCAGCGTGAAGGGACAGGGGCCCTCCTATGGCTACACCTTC. Translating it yields CSVKGQGPSYGYTF.

This clonotype was recorded many times. V and J are TRBV2 and TRBJ2-7; D remains ambiguous. V was clipped by 5 bases and J by 1 base, with 9 bases between them. The germline CDR1 and CDR2 sequences are SNHLY and FYNNEI. The CDR3 totals 13 residues. The CDR3 coding sequence is TGTGCCAGCAGTATACCTCCTTCCTACGAGCAGTACTTC. It specifies CASSIPPSYEQYF.

This clonotype was detected only a few times. This CDR3 is CASSMVQQETQYF. DNA for the CDR3: TGTGCCAGTAGTATGGTTCAGCAAGAGACCCAGTACTTC. V and J are TRBV19 and TRBJ2-5; D is unclear. Looked up from germline, CDR1 is LNHDA and CDR2 is SQIVND (reference sequence). The CDR3 is made up of 13 amino acids. V shed 3 bases and J shed 2 bases, with 7 bases lying between them.

CDR3 DNA: TGTGCCAGCCATCTGGACCTAGATACGCAGTATTTT. Protein: CASHLDLDTQYF. V is TRBV5-6 and J is TRBJ2-3, with no clear D. CDR1 and CDR2 (germline): SGHDT, YYEEEE. V was trimmed by 7 bases and J by 5 bases, leaving 11 bases between them. The CDR3 runs 12 residues.

The chain recombines TRBV5-6 with TRBJ1-5; D is possibly TRBD1 (5 bases). The V end was cut by 4 bases, the J end by 2 bases, with 13 bases between. Germline V gives CDR1 SGHDT, CDR2 YYEEEE. The CDR3 extends over 15 amino acids. CDR3 coding DNA: TGTGCCAGCAGCGGGGACGGAGGGGGCAATCAGCCCCAGCATTTT. This codes for CASSGDGGGNQPQHF.

In its sample, this clonotype was seen a few times. The chain joins TRBV28 to TRBJ2-3; TRBD2 matches at 14 bases. Per the germline V gene, CDR1 is MDHEN and CDR2 is SYDVKM. Trimming at V came to 5 bases and at J to 6 bases, leaving 19 bases not matched to a gene. The CDR3 totals 20 residues. The DNA for the CDR3 is TGTGCCAGCAGTCTCGGGACTAGCGGGGGATTCATACACACAAGGGATACGCAGTATTTT. Amino acids: CASSLGTSGGFIHTRDTQYF.

This clonotype came up many times. The V and J genes are TRBV6-1 and TRBJ2-2, with TRBD2 matching 10 bases. The junction had 7 bases not matched to a gene; V was cut back by 7 bases and J by 5 bases. Germline assignment: CDR1 MNHNS and CDR2 SASEGT. The length of the CDR3 is 15 residues. The CDR3 nucleotides are TGTGCCAGCAAAGGGCCTAGCGGGAGTACCGGGGAGCTGTTTTTT. Protein product: CASKGPSGSTGELFF.